A selection of T cell receptor beta chains follows, all from one sample in a study of STAT5B mutations in CD4+ large granular lymphocyte leukemia. Method: immunoSEQ multiplex PCR; TCRdb's copy keeps in-frame clones and lacks some. The sample lists more than 30,000 clones, more than 65% occurring once. Material: CD4+ T cells from blood buffy coats. The receptors come from a human donor in good health. Each CDR3 is given with its conserved first and last residue. D genes are given only for firm matches. A row's size may be missing; if present it is once, few, many or a size class.

v_call	clone_size	d_call	j_call	cdr3_aa	cdr3_nt
TRBV28	few	NA	TRBJ1-4	CASSSSGRANEKLFF	TGTGCCAGCAGTTCCTCAGGGCGGGCTAATGAAAAACTGTTTTTT
TRBV9	NA	TRBD2	TRBJ2-1	CASSVGSGAGESEQFF	TGTGCCAGCAGCGTAGGGTCCGGGGCGGGAGAAAGCGAGCAGTTCTTC
TRBV28	few	NA	TRBJ1-1	CASSSPGRGRVNTEAFF	TGTGCCAGCAGTTCACCCGGGCGGGGAAGGGTGAACACTGAAGCTTTCTTT
TRBV18	NA	NA	TRBJ2-2	CASSLHRPGTANTGELFF	TGTGCCAGCTCACTACATAGACCCGGGACGGCGAACACCGGGGAGCTGTTTTTT
TRBV14	once	NA	TRBJ2-7	CASSHFGRLQYF	TGTGCCAGCAGCCATTTCGGCCGCCTCCAGTACTTC
TRBV5-8	NA	NA	TRBJ1-5	CASSLGPYQPQHF	TGTGCCAGCAGCTTGGGACCTTATCAGCCCCAGCATTTT
TRBV10-3	few	NA	TRBJ2-2	CATGGQDSTGELFF	TGTGCCACCGGGGGGCAGGATAGCACCGGGGAGCTGTTTTTT
TRBV9	NA	TRBD1	TRBJ2-3	CASSVVTGAVDTQYF	TGTGCCAGCAGCGTAGTGACAGGGGCGGTGGATACGCAGTATTTT
TRBV18	NA	TRBD1	TRBJ2-7	CASSPPGQTYEQYF	TGTGCCAGCTCACCCCCGGGACAGACCTACGAGCAGTACTTC
TRBV6-1	NA	NA	TRBJ1-3	CASSEPGRAGNTIYF	TGTGCCAGCAGTGAACCGGGCAGGGCTGGAAACACCATATATTTT
TRBV5-1	NA	NA	TRBJ1-2	CASRPTTGNNYGYTF	TGCGCCAGCAGGCCAACTACAGGGAACAACTATGGCTACACCTTC
TRBV27	NA	TRBD2	TRBJ2-1	CASSRLAGAHNEQFF	TGTGCCAGCAGTCGACTAGCGGGAGCCCACAATGAGCAGTTCTTC
TRBV5-1	NA	NA	TRBJ2-3	CASSRGWGDADTQYF	TGCGCCAGCAGCCGGGGGTGGGGGGATGCAGATACGCAGTATTTT
TRBV7-2	NA	NA	TRBJ2-1	CASSPQITDNEQFF	TGTGCCAGCAGCCCCCAAATTACCGACAATGAGCAGTTCTTC
TRBV11-3	NA	NA	TRBJ1-6	CASSLVGRRTAVNSPLHF	TGTGCCAGCAGCTTAGTCGGAAGGAGGACAGCCGTTAATTCACCCCTCCACTTT
TRBV6-1	NA	TRBD1	TRBJ1-5	CASTGTVSNQPQHF	TGTGCCAGCACCGGGACAGTTAGCAATCAGCCCCAGCATTTT
TRBV7-8	once	TRBD1	TRBJ2-7	CASSFAGQGNEQYF	TGTGCCAGCAGCTTCGCGGGACAGGGGAACGAGCAGTACTTC
TRBV6-5	NA	NA	TRBJ2-2	CASSYLTGTNGELFF	TGTGCCAGCAGTTACTTAACCGGGACAAACGGGGAGCTGTTTTTT
TRBV29-1	NA	TRBD2	TRBJ2-1	CSVRTSGGNEQFF	TGCAGCGTACGGACTAGCGGGGGGAATGAGCAGTTCTTC
TRBV7-8	NA	NA	TRBJ1-5	CASSLAPTDSNQPQHF	TGTGCCAGCAGCTTAGCGCCTACAGATAGCAATCAGCCCCAGCATTTT
TRBV7-2	NA	TRBD2	TRBJ2-1	CASSLRSGGARGEQFF	TGTGCCAGCAGCTTACGAAGCGGGGGGGCAAGGGGTGAGCAGTTCTTC
TRBV7-2	NA	TRBD2	TRBJ2-5	CASSLSGRAETQYF	TGTGCCAGCAGCCTAAGCGGGAGGGCCGAGACCCAGTACTTC
TRBV7-2	NA	NA	TRBJ2-2	CASRLDDSTGELFF	TGTGCCAGCCGCTTGGACGACTCCACCGGGGAGCTGTTTTTT
TRBV4-3	NA	TRBD1	TRBJ1-5	CASSQERGQGALGNQPQHF	TGCGCCAGCAGCCAAGAGCGGGGACAGGGGGCCTTAGGCAATCAGCCCCAGCATTTT
TRBV19	few	NA	TRBJ2-1	CASSILGNEQFF	TGTGCCAGTAGTATCCTTGGCAATGAGCAGTTCTTC
TRBV5-1	once	TRBD2	TRBJ2-1	CASSLASGTNNEQFF	TGCGCCAGCAGCTTGGCTAGCGGGACCAACAATGAGCAGTTCTTC
TRBV14	NA	NA	TRBJ1-1	CASSPTGRNTEAFF	TGTGCCAGCAGCCCGACAGGCCGCAACACTGAAGCTTTCTTT
TRBV30	NA	NA	TRBJ2-7	CAWSVLLGSSEQYF	TGTGCCTGGAGTGTACTTCTGGGCAGCAGTGAGCAGTACTTC
TRBV19	NA	NA	TRBJ1-5	CASSPDGGGPQHF	TGTGCCAGTAGTCCCGATGGTGGGGGGCCCCAGCATTTT
TRBV6-5	NA	TRBD2	TRBJ2-1	CASRAGTSGRQFF	TGTGCCAGCAGGGCCGGGACTAGCGGGAGGCAGTTCTTC
TRBV5-6	NA	NA	TRBJ1-2	CASSYGGGVIYGYTF	TGTGCCAGCAGCTATGGGGGGGGCGTTATCTATGGCTACACCTTC
TRBV30	NA	TRBD1	TRBJ2-7	CAASRTGPYEQYF	TGTGCCGCATCCCGGACAGGGCCCTACGAGCAGTACTTC
TRBV19	NA	TRBD1	TRBJ2-3	CASSTDRGRTDTQYF	TGTGCCAGTAGTACGGACAGGGGAAGGACAGATACGCAGTATTTT
TRBV5-6	NA	NA	TRBJ1-4	CASSLGLWALNEKLFF	TGTGCCAGCAGCTTGGGTCTCTGGGCCCTTAATGAAAAACTGTTTTTT
TRBV30	once	NA	TRBJ2-3	CARRAGGAWDTQYF	NA
TRBV6-5	few	TRBD1	TRBJ1-1	CASRGTGLAFF	TGTGCCAGCAGGGGGACAGGGCTAGCTTTCTTT
TRBV2	NA	NA	TRBJ2-3	CASKWEGGTDTQYF	TGTGCCAGCAAGTGGGAGGGGGGCACAGATACGCAGTATTTT
TRBV28	NA	NA	TRBJ2-7	CASSLWGSRSYEQYF	TGTGCCAGCAGTTTATGGGGCAGTCGCTCCTACGAGCAGTACTTC
TRBV25-1	NA	TRBD1	TRBJ2-1	CASSIAGTGSNEQFF	TGTGCCAGCAGTATCGCCGGGACAGGGTCCAATGAGCAGTTCTTC
TRBV7-8	NA	NA	TRBJ2-2	CASSLGGTGELFF	TGTGCCAGCAGCTTAGGGGGAACTGGGGAGCTGTTTTTT
TRBV29-1	NA	TRBD1	TRBJ2-1	CSVPGQGTYNEQFF	TGCAGCGTACCAGGACAGGGTACCTACAATGAGCAGTTCTTC
TRBV19	NA	TRBD1	TRBJ1-5	CASSMGQWSNQPQHF	TGTGCCAGTAGTATGGGACAGTGGAGCAATCAGCCCCAGCATTTT
TRBV6-6	NA	NA	TRBJ2-7	CASRGWGYEQYF	TGTGCCAGCAGGGGTTGGGGTTACGAGCAGTACTTC
TRBV4-2	NA	TRBD2	TRBJ2-5	CASSQGLAGGFETQYF	TGTGCCAGCAGCCAAGGGCTAGCGGGAGGGTTTGAGACCCAGTACTTC
TRBV7-9	NA	NA	TRBJ2-3	CASSSRDTYGTDTQYF	TGTGCCAGCAGCTCCCGGGACACATATGGCACAGATACGCAGTATTTT
TRBV2	once	NA	TRBJ2-7	CASLPGVTYEQYF	TGTGCCAGCCTTCCGGGGGTTACCTACGAGCAGTACTTC
TRBV19	NA	NA	TRBJ1-5	CASSGQGPLPQHF	TGTGCCAGTAGCGGGCAGGGGCCCTTGCCCCAGCATTTT
TRBV7-3	few	NA	TRBJ2-5	CASSFGSGETQYF	TGTGCCAGCAGCTTTGGGTCCGGGGAGACCCAGTACTTC
TRBV2	few	NA	TRBJ2-5	CASSVAETQYF	TGTGCCAGCAGTGTGGCCGAGACCCAGTACTTC
TRBV15	NA	TRBD2	TRBJ2-5	CATSRVRSGIGETQYF	TGTGCCACCAGCAGAGTGCGTAGCGGGATAGGGGAGACCCAGTACTTC
TRBV12-5	NA	NA	TRBJ2-3	CASGGRGETDTQYF	TGTGCTAGTGGTGGCAGGGGGGAGACAGATACGCAGTATTTT